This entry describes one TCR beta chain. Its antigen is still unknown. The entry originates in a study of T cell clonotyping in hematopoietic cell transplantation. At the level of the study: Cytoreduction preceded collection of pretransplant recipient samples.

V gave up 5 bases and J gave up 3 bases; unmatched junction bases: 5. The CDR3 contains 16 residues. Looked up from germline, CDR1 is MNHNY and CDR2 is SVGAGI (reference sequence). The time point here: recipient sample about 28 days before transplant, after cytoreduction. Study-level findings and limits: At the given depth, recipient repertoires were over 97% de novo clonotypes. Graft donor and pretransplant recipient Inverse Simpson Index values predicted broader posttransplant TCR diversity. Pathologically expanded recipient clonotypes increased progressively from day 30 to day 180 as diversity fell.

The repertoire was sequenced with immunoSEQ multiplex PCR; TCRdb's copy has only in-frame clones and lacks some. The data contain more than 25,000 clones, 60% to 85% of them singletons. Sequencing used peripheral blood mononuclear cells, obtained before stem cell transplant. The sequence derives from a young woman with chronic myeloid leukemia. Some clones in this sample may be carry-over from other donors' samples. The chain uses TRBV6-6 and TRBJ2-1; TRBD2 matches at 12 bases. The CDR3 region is CASSPTSGGFYNEQFF. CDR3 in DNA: TGTGCCAGCAGTCCCACTAGCGGGGGGTTCTACAATGAGCAGTTCTTC.